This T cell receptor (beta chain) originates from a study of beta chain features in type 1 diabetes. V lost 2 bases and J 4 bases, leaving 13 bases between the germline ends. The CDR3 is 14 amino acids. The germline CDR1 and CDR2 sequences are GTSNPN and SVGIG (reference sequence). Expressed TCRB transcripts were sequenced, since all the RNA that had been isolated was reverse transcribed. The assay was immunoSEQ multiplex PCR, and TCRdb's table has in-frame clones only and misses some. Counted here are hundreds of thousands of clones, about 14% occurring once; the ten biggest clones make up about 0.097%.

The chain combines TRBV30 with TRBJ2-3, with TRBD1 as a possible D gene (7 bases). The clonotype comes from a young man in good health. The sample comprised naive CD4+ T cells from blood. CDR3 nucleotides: TGTGCCTGGAGTACGCAGGGGGAGGCAGATACGCAGTATTTT. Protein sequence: CAWSTQGEADTQYF.